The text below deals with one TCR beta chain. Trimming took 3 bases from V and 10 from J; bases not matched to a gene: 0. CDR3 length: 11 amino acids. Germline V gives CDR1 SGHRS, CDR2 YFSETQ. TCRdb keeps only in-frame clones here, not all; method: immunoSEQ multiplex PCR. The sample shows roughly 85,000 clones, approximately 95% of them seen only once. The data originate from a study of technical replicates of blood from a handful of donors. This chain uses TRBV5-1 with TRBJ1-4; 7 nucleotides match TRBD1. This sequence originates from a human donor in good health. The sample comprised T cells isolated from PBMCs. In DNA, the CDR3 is TGCGCCAGCAGCTCAGGGGGAAAACTGTTTTTT. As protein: CASSSGGKLFF.